These 8 T cell receptor beta chains came from one sample sequenced in a study of breast tumors, draining lymph nodes, adjacent tissues. Samples came from axillary lymph nodes draining the breast cancer. In TCRdb, the multiplex PCR reads were re-called with MiXCR into one record per CDR3 protein. The sample consists of under 150,000 distinct CDR3 sequences, under 25% of them appearing once. Sequencing was performed on axillary lymph node tissue. The receptors here all came from a female donor with breast cancer. Some clones in this sample may be carry-over from other donors' samples.

The table lists this clonotype with many counts. This chain links TRBV4-1 with TRBJ1-4; 7 bases are a match to TRBD1. CDR1 is MGHRA and CDR2 is YSYEKL in the germline V gene. J was trimmed by 5 bases and V by 1 base; bases with no gene match: 4. This CDR3 region has 15 residues. The CDR3 protein is CASSQVAGGNEKLFF. As DNA, the CDR3 is TGCGCCAGCAGCCAAGTCGCAGGGGGGAATGAAAAACTGTTTTTT.

Ten or more counts support this clonotype. The chain uses TRBV5-1 and TRBJ2-7, with 12 bases aligning to TRBD2. Trimming took 4 bases from V and 7 from J; bases not matched to a gene: 12. Germline CDR1 and CDR2: SGHRS and YFSETQ. This CDR3 region has 16 residues. CDR3 region: CASSPIPTSGRGEQYF. CDR3 sequence (DNA): TGCGCCAGCAGCCCGATCCCGACTAGCGGGAGAGGTGAGCAGTACTTC. Full variable domain (missing parts from reference TRBV5-1 and TRBJ2-7): KAGVTQTPRYLIKTRGQQVTLSCSPISGHRSVSWYQQTPGQGLQFLFEYFSETQRNKGNFPGRFSGRQFSNSRSEMNVSTLELGDSALYLCASSPIPTSGRGEQYFGPGTRLTVT.

This clonotype came up many times. The CDR3 nucleotides are TGTGCCAGCAGTACCGGGACTAGCGGGAGGAGCACAGATACGCAGTATTTT. Its protein is CASSTGTSGRSTDTQYF. This sequence joins TRBV6-1 and TRBJ2-3; TRBD2 matches at 15 bases. This CDR3 contains 17 residues. Germline CDR1 is MNHNS and CDR2 is SASEGT. Germline trimming cut 5 bases from V and 0 bases from J; bases unmatched to any gene: 3.

This clonotype was found a few times. CDR3 bases: TGTGCCAGCAGTTTCGAGGGACTAGTAAGCCCGAACAATGAGCAGTTCTTC. This translates into CASSFEGLVSPNNEQFF. The chain couples TRBV28 to TRBJ2-1; 8 bases are a match to TRBD2. Germline-derived CDR1 and CDR2 are MDHEN and SYDVKM. The V gene end was trimmed by 3 bases and the J gene end by 5 bases; junction bases not matched to a gene: 12. This CDR3 spans 17 amino acids.

This clonotype was detected many times. This rearrangement joins TRBV6-1 to TRBJ2-7; D ambiguous. Germline V gene lookup returns CDR1 MNHNS and CDR2 SASEGT. Trimming removed 2 bases at V and 5 bases at J, with 10 bases between. The CDR3 runs 13 residues. This chain's CDR3 is CASSEFLPHEQYF. In DNA form, the CDR3 reads TGTGCCAGCAGTGAATTCCTTCCCCACGAGCAGTACTTC.

Concerning this clonotype itself: A much larger clonotype is one base distant, so this may be a read error. The chain joins TRBV7-9 to TRBJ2-5; D remains ambiguous. The germline V gene encodes CDR1 SEHNR and CDR2 FQNEAQ (reference sequence). The CDR3 consists of 12 residues. The CDR3 loop reads CACSLFRETQYF. CDR3 sequence (DNA): TGTGCCTGCAGCTTATTCCGAGAGACCCAGTACTTC.

The chain combines TRBV11-2 with TRBJ2-7, with 8 bases identical to TRBD2. This CDR3 region has 14 residues. V lost 7 bases to trimming and J lost 6 bases; unmatched junction nucleotides: 11. The germline gives CDR1 SGHAT, CDR2 FQNNGV. DNA of the CDR3: TGTGCCAGCACCCTGGGGAGCGGGAGTGGCGAGCAGTACTTC. This encodes CASTLGSGSGEQYF.

J is TRBJ2-1 and V is TRBV10-3, with D perhaps matching TRBD2 (5 bases). CDR3 length equals 15 residues. Germline V gives CDR1 ENHRY, CDR2 SYGVKD. V was cut by 6 bases and J by 1 base, with 13 bases left in between. The DNA of the CDR3 is TGTGCCATCAGCCCCCGGGGTATATCCTACAATGAGCAGTTCTTC. Protein sequence: CAISPRGISYNEQFF.